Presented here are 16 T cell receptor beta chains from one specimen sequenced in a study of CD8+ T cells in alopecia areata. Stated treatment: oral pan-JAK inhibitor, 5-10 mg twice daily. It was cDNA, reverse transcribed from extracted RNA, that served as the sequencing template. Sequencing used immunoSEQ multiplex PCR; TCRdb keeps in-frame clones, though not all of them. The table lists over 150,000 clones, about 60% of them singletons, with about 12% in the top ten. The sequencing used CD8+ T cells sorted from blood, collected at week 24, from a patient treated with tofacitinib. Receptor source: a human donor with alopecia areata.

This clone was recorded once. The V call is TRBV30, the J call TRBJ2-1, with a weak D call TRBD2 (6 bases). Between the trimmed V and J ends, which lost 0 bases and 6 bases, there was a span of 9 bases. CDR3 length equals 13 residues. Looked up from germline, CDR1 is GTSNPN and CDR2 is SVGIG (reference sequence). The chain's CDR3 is CAWSVGGGNEQFF. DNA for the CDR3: TGTGCCTGGAGTGTCGGGGGTGGCAATGAGCAGTTCTTC.

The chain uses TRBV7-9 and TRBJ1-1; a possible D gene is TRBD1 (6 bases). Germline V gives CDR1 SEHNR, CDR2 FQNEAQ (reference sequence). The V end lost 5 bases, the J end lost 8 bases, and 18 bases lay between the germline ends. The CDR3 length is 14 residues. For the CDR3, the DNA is TGTGCCAGCAGCGCCAGGGGTCCTCTTCGGGAAGCTTTCTTT. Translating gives CASSARGPLREAFF.

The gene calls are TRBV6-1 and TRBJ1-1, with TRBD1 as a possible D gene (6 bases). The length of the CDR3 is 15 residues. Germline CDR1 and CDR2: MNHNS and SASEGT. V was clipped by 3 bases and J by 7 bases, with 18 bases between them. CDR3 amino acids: CASSDQAGVISEAFF. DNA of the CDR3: TGTGCCAGCAGTGATCAGGCAGGGGTGATCAGTGAAGCTTTCTTT.

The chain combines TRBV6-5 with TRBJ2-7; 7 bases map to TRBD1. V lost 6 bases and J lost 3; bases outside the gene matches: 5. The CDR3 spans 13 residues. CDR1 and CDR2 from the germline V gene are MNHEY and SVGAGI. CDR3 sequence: CASSGPGGYEQYF. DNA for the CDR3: TGTGCCAGCAGCGGGCCAGGGGGCTACGAGCAGTACTTC.

The CDR3 DNA reads TGCGCCAGCAGCCAAGCCGCTTTCTTGGGCGGCGAAGAGACCCAGTACTTC. It translates to CASSQAAFLGGEETQYF. The genes are TRBV4-1 and TRBJ2-5; D gene uncertain. The germline gives CDR1 MGHRA, CDR2 YSYEKL. The CDR3 covers 17 residues. Trimming took off 1 base at V and 3 bases at J, with 18 bases between the two ends.

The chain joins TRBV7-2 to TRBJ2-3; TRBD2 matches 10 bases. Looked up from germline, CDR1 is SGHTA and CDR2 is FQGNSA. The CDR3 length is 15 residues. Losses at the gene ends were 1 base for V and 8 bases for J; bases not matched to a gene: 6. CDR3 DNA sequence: TGTGCCAGCAGCTTAGGCGGATTAGCGGGGGGTACGCAGTATTTT. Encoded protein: CASSLGGLAGGTQYF.

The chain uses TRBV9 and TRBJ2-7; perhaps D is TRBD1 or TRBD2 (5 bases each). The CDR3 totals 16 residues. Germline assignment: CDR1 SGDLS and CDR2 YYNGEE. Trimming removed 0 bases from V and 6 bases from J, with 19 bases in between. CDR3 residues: CASSVGGRQGTSEQYF. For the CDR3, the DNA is TGTGCCAGCAGCGTAGGAGGTCGGCAGGGTACTAGCGAGCAGTACTTC.

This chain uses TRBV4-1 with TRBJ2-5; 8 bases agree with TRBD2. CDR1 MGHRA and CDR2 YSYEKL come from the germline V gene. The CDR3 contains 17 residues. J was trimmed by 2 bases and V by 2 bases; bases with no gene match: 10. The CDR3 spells CASSQPWTSITQETQYF. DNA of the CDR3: TGCGCCAGCAGCCAACCTTGGACTAGCATAACGCAAGAGACCCAGTACTTC.

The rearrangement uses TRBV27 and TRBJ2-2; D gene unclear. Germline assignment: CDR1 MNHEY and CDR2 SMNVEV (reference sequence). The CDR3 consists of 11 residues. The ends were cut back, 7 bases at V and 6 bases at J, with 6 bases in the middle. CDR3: CASKRAGELFF. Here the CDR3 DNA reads TGTGCCAGCAAGAGAGCCGGGGAGCTGTTTTTT.

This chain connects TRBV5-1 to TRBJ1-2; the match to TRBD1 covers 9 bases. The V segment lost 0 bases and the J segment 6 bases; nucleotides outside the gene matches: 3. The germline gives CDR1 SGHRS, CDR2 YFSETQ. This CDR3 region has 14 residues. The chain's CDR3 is CASSLEQGANGYTF. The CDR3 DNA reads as TGCGCCAGCAGCTTGGAACAGGGGGCAAATGGCTACACCTTC.

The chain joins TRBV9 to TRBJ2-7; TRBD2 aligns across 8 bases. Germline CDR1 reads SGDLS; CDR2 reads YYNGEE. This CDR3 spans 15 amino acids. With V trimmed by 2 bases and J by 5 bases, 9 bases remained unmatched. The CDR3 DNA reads TGTGCCAGCAGCGTTGGTAGCGGGGTTGCCCACGAGCAGTACTTC. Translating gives CASSVGSGVAHEQYF.

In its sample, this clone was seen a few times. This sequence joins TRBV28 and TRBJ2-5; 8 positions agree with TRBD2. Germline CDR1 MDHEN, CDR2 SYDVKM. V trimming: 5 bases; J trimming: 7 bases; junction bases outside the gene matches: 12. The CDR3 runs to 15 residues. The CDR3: CASSGPGLVIWTQYF. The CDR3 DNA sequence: TGTGCCAGCAGTGGACCGGGACTAGTTATATGGACCCAGTACTTC.

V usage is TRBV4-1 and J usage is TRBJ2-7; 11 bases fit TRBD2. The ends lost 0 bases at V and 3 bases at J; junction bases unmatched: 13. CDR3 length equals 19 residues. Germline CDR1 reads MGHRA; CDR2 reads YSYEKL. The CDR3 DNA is TGCGCCAGCAGCCAAGATTCCCTAGCGGGGGGAGGGAACTACTACGAGCAGTACTTC. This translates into CASSQDSLAGGGNYYEQYF.

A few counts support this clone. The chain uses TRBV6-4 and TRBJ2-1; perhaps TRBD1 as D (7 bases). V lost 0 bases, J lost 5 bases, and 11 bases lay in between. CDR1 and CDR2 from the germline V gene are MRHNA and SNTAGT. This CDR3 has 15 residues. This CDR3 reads CASSDSTRGDNEQFF. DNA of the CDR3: TGTGCCAGCAGTGACTCGACCAGGGGGGACAATGAGCAGTTCTTC.

For the CDR3, the DNA is TGCGCCAGCAGCCACGGGACGGGTCAGCCCCAGCATTTT. Its protein product is CASSHGTGQPQHF. This rearrangement joins TRBV5-1 to TRBJ1-5; D might be TRBD1 (5 bases). V was pared by 4 bases and J by 6 bases, with 11 bases between. This CDR3 is 13 amino acids long. The V gene's germline CDR1 is SGHRS and CDR2 YFSETQ.

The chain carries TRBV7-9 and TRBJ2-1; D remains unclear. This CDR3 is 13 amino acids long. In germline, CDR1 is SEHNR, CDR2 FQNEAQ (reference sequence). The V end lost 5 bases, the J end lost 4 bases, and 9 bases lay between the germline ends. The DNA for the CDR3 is TGTGCCAGCAGCCCAGGCGGATACAATGAGCAGTTCTTC. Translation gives CASSPGGYNEQFF. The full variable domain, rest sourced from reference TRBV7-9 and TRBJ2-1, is DTGVSQNPRHKITKRGQNVTFRCDPISEHNRLYWYRQTLGQGPEFLTYFQNEAQLEKSRLLSDRFSAERPKGSFSTLEIQRTEQGDSAMYLCASSPGGYNEQFFGPGTRLTVL.